Sequencing of this TCR beta chain was carried out in a study of vaccination and CD4 T cells after COVID-19. Study-wide results and limits: A nonsignificant median increase from about 20 to 38 SARS-CoV-2-reactive clonotypes was observed.

Germline assignment: CDR1 MNHEY and CDR2 SMNVEV (reference sequence). The CDR3 sequence is 14 residues long. The trim removed 7 bases at V and 2 bases at J, leaving 2 bases unmatched. Treatment specified: approximately 9-day PBMC culture with coronavirus spike peptide pools or control peptides (ViraFEST assay). TCR sequencing followed the expansion of antigen-specific T cells with peptide pools in ViraFEST. The table lists this clonotype with a few counts. What it recognizes is unknown. With the Oncomine TCR Beta short-read assay, DNA from cultured CD4+ T cells was sequenced. TCRdb called the PCR reads again in MiXCR, with one record for every CDR3 protein. The sample has approximately 9,300 distinct CDR3 sequences, approximately 23% seen once.

The sequence was collected from a human donor who received a COVID-19 vaccine. Sequences were derived from CD4+ T cells from blood, cultured in vitro, sampled before SARS-CoV-2 vaccination. V gene TRBV27 combines with J gene TRBJ2-5, with 12 positions matching TRBD2. The CDR3 DNA reads TGTGCCAGCAAAACTAGCGGGGGGCAAGAGACCCAGTACTTC. It is translated as CASKTSGGQETQYF.